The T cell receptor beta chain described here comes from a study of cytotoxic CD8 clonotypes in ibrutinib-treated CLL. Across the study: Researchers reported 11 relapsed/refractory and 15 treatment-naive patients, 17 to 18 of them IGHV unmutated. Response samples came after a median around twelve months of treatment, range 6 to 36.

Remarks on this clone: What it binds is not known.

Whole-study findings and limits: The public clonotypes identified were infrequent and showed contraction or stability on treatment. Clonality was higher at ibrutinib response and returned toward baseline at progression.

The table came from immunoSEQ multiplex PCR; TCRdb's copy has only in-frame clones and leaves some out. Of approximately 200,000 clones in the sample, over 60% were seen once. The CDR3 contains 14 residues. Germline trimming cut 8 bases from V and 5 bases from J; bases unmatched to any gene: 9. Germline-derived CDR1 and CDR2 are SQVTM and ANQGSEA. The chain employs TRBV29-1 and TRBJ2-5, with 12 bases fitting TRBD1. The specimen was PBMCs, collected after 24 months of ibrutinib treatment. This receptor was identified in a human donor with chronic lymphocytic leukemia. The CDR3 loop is CSTKGQGASETQYF. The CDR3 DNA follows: TGCAGCACTAAGGGACAGGGGGCGTCGGAGACCCAGTACTTC.